A single sample gave rise to the 5 T cell receptor beta chains below, sequenced in a study of technical replicates of blood from a few donors. The assay was immunoSEQ multiplex PCR, and TCRdb's table has in-frame clones only and misses some. The profile shows approximately 87,000 clones, roughly 95% of them singletons. The sequenced material came from T cells isolated from PBMCs. Receptors were obtained from a human donor in good health.

This chain uses TRBV4-2 with TRBJ2-3, with 11 bases aligning to TRBD1. This CDR3 has 16 amino acids. J gave up 3 bases and V 1 base, and 3 bases lay outside the gene matches. The germline V gene encodes CDR1 LGHNA and CDR2 YNFKEQ. The CDR3 nucleotides read TGTGCCAGCAGCCAAGGGACAGGGGGCAAGACAGATACGCAGTATTTT. It specifies CASSQGTGGKTDTQYF.

This chain uses TRBV15 with TRBJ2-7; TRBD2 might be the D (6 bases). Trimming left V 0 bases short and J 3 bases short, with 9 bases between. In germline, CDR1 is LNHNV, CDR2 YYDKDF (reference sequence). There are 14 residues in the CDR3. This CDR3 is CATSRDRGGYEQYF. Here the CDR3 DNA reads TGTGCCACCAGCAGAGATCGGGGAGGCTACGAGCAGTACTTC.

The genes are TRBV13 and TRBJ1-1, with D unclear. Germline V gene data show CDR1 as PRHDT and CDR2 as FYEKMQ (reference sequence). The CDR3 sequence is 13 residues long. The ends were cut back, 2 bases at V and 6 bases at J, with 10 bases in the middle. The CDR3 sequence: CASSLRSGAEAFF. The DNA for the CDR3 is TGTGCCAGCAGCTTAAGGTCAGGCGCTGAAGCTTTCTTT.

This chain links TRBV15 with TRBJ2-3; TRBD2 matches at 7 bases. Trimming took 5 bases from V and 14 from J; bases not matched to a gene: 22. The CDR3 is 16 amino acids. From germline, CDR1 is LNHNV and CDR2 YYDKDF (reference sequence). The CDR3 is CATSDNVGAGVFGLYF. In DNA form, the CDR3 reads TGTGCCACCAGCGATAACGTAGGCGCGGGAGTGTTCGGATTGTATTTT.

The rearrangement joins TRBV27 to TRBJ2-1; 13 bases match TRBD2. The V gene's germline CDR1 is MNHEY and CDR2 SMNVEV (reference sequence). Losses at the gene ends were 2 bases for V and 9 bases for J; bases not matched to a gene: 4. This CDR3 comprises 15 residues. CDR3 sequence reads: CASSLGTSGKGEQFF. Here the CDR3 DNA reads TGTGCCAGCAGTTTAGGGACTAGCGGGAAAGGTGAGCAGTTCTTC.